Given below is one TCR beta chain in context. Its target is unknown. The method was immunoSEQ multiplex PCR; TCRdb's version includes in-frame clones alone and lacks a portion of them. Here the sample spans 84,000 or so clones, 75% to 90% being singletons. V lost 1 base and J 6 bases, leaving 12 bases between the germline ends. The CDR3 length is 15 residues. Germline V gene data show CDR1 as SGHVS and CDR2 as FQNEAQ. The entry originates in a study of T cell responses to AZD1222 COVID-19 vaccine. Study-wide findings and caveats: Spike-wide vaccine-associated CD4 TCRs dominated at 160-218 and 743-854. At study baseline, merely more than 5 AZD1222 recipients were seropositive. Receipt of two AZD1222 doses was followed by a rise in Spike-specific TCR breadth and depth. The study sampled repertoires only after the peak T cell response.

This TCR came from an adult in good health. The sequencing here drew on peripheral blood, taken on day 0 of AZD1222 vaccination. V and J are TRBV7-8 and TRBJ1-4; weak D call: TRBD1 (5 bases). CDR3 nucleotide sequence: TGTGCCAGCAGCTTAGGGGACGTTTCTTATGAAAAACTGTTTTTT. It encodes CASSLGDVSYEKLFF. The full variable domain, its missing parts supplied by reference TRBV7-8 and TRBJ1-4, is GAGVSQSPRYKVAKRGQDVALRCDPISGHVSLFWYQQALGQGPEFLTYFQNEAQLDKSGLPSDRFFAERPEGSVSTLKIQRTQQEDSAVYLCASSLGDVSYEKLFFGSGTQLSVL.